These T cell receptor beta chains were read from a single sample in a study of response to subunit inactivated influenza vaccine. One entry per CDR3 protein results from TCRdb running MiXCR on the RT-PCR reads. The sample has around 570,000 distinct CDR3 sequences, 7.6% seen once. The starting material was PBMCs from blood, obtained roughly 24 months after vaccination. The source is a man aged 45 to 75 who received an inactivated influenza vaccine. Both conserved end residues are part of each CDR3. A D gene is named only where the DNA matches it firmly. Not every row has a clone size; where given, it reads once, few, many or a size class.

CDR3aa: CASRKPGLHTGELFF; CDR3nt: TGTGCCAGCAGGAAACCGGGACTTCACACCGGGGAGCTGTTTTTT; v_gene: TRBV6-1; d_gene: .; abundance: .; j_gene: TRBJ2-2
CDR3aa: CASSRTLAYEQYF; CDR3nt: TGTGCCAGCAGTCGGACTCTCGCCTACGAGCAGTACTTC; v_gene: TRBV5-4; d_gene: .; abundance: once; j_gene: TRBJ2-7
CDR3aa: CASSARGFGTDTQYF; CDR3nt: TGTGCCAGCAGCGCCAGGGGTTTCGGAACAGATACGCAGTATTTT; v_gene: TRBV7-9; d_gene: .; abundance: few; j_gene: TRBJ2-3
CDR3aa: CASSEASVTEAFF; CDR3nt: TGTGCCAGCAGTGAAGCCTCCGTCACTGAAGCTTTCTTT; v_gene: TRBV6-1; d_gene: .; abundance: many; j_gene: TRBJ1-1
CDR3aa: CASSPRERQTNPKLAKNIQYF; CDR3nt: TGTGCCAGCAGCCCGCGAGAGCGGCAGACAAACCCGAAGCTAGCCAAAAACATTCAGTACTTC; v_gene: TRBV14; d_gene: .; abundance: few; j_gene: TRBJ2-4
CDR3aa: CAWSLQGQRGYTF; CDR3nt: TGTGCCTGGAGTCTCCAGGGACAGAGAGGCTACACCTTC; v_gene: TRBV30; d_gene: TRBD1; abundance: many; j_gene: TRBJ1-2
CDR3aa: CASSQAASGVPYSYNEQFF; CDR3nt: TGTGCCAGCAGCCAAGCGGCTAGCGGGGTACCGTATTCCTACAATGAGCAGTTCTTC; v_gene: TRBV14; d_gene: TRBD2; abundance: few; j_gene: TRBJ2-1
CDR3aa: CASSRGLVYEQYF; CDR3nt: TGTGCCAGCAGTCGGGGACTAGTTTACGAGCAGTACTTC; v_gene: TRBV28; d_gene: TRBD2; abundance: .; j_gene: TRBJ2-7
CDR3aa: CASSDFSEPETQYF; CDR3nt: TGTGCCAGCAGCGACTTTTCGGAGCCGGAGACCCAGTACTTC; v_gene: TRBV7-8; d_gene: .; abundance: few; j_gene: TRBJ2-5
CDR3aa: CSARETGTNTGELFF; CDR3nt: TGCAGTGCTAGAGAAACAGGGACGAACACCGGGGAGCTGTTTTTT; v_gene: TRBV20-1; d_gene: .; abundance: .; j_gene: TRBJ2-2
CDR3aa: CASSLSGTGGDEQFF; CDR3nt: TGTGCCAGCAGTTTATCTGGGACAGGGGGCGATGAGCAGTTCTTC; v_gene: TRBV12-3/TRBV12-4; d_gene: TRBD1; abundance: .; j_gene: TRBJ2-1
CDR3aa: CSARDTGKNIQYF; CDR3nt: TGCAGTGCTAGAGATACAGGCAAAAACATTCAGTACTTC; v_gene: TRBV20-1; d_gene: .; abundance: many; j_gene: TRBJ2-4
CDR3aa: CASSYIRTGGRDEQFF; CDR3nt: TGTGCCAGCAGTTATATTCGGACAGGGGGCCGCGATGAGCAGTTCTTC; v_gene: TRBV28; d_gene: TRBD1; abundance: many; j_gene: TRBJ2-1
CDR3aa: CASSPGGTSADTQYF; CDR3nt: TGTGCCAGCAGCCCGGGGGGGACTAGCGCAGATACGCAGTATTTT; v_gene: TRBV7-2; d_gene: TRBD2; abundance: .; j_gene: TRBJ2-3
CDR3aa: CASSSPGAGKNIQYF; CDR3nt: TGTGCCAGCAGTAGCCCCGGGGCCGGGAAAAACATTCAGTACTTC; v_gene: TRBV28; d_gene: .; abundance: .; j_gene: TRBJ2-4
CDR3aa: CSATDRATLYGYTF; CDR3nt: TGCAGTGCTACGGACAGGGCGACCCTCTATGGCTACACCTTC; v_gene: TRBV20-1; d_gene: TRBD1; abundance: few; j_gene: TRBJ1-2
CDR3aa: CSALSGIGLYEQYF; CDR3nt: TGCAGTGCTCTTAGCGGGATTGGGCTCTACGAGCAGTACTTC; v_gene: TRBV20-1; d_gene: TRBD2; abundance: few; j_gene: TRBJ2-7
CDR3aa: CAIRTLAGTHGTGELFF; CDR3nt: TGTGCCATCAGAACCTTAGCGGGGACCCACGGGACCGGGGAGCTGTTTTTT; v_gene: TRBV10-3; d_gene: TRBD2; abundance: few; j_gene: TRBJ2-2
CDR3aa: CASRGQGAGAKNIQYF; CDR3nt: TGTGCCAGCAGGGGACAGGGGGCGGGGGCCAAAAACATTCAGTACTTC; v_gene: TRBV6-1; d_gene: TRBD1; abundance: few; j_gene: TRBJ2-4
CDR3aa: CASSAVTFSGANVLTF; CDR3nt: TGCGCCAGCAGCGCGGTTACCTTCTCTGGGGCCAACGTCCTGACTTTC; v_gene: TRBV5-1; d_gene: .; abundance: few; j_gene: TRBJ2-6
CDR3aa: CASSLDGSWGRAFF; CDR3nt: TGTGCCAGCAGCTTAGATGGGTCATGGGGGCGAGCTTTCTTT; v_gene: TRBV7-2; d_gene: .; abundance: many; j_gene: TRBJ1-1
CDR3aa: CASRQGGTYNEQFF; CDR3nt: TGTGCCAGTAGACAGGGGGGGACCTACAATGAGCAGTTCTTC; v_gene: TRBV27; d_gene: TRBD1; abundance: .; j_gene: TRBJ2-1
CDR3aa: CATSLVLGSSTEAFF; CDR3nt: TGTGCCACCTCCTTAGTTTTGGGGAGTTCTACTGAAGCTTTCTTT; v_gene: TRBV6-2/TRBV6-3; d_gene: .; abundance: .; j_gene: TRBJ1-1
CDR3aa: CASSLETGYEQYF; CDR3nt: TGTGCCAGCAGTTTGGAGACGGGCTACGAGCAGTACTTC; v_gene: TRBV12-3/TRBV12-4; d_gene: .; abundance: many; j_gene: TRBJ2-7
CDR3aa: CSALHGGLNTGELFF; CDR3nt: TGCAGTGCCCTTCACGGCGGACTGAACACCGGGGAGCTGTTTTTT; v_gene: TRBV20-1; d_gene: .; abundance: .; j_gene: TRBJ2-2
CDR3aa: CSGRGMNTEAFF; CDR3nt: TGCAGCGGGAGGGGCATGAACACTGAAGCTTTCTTT; v_gene: TRBV29-1; d_gene: .; abundance: many; j_gene: TRBJ1-1
CDR3aa: CATSDPHGPSTDTQYF; CDR3nt: TGTGCCACCAGTGATCCACACGGGCCTAGCACAGATACGCAGTATTTT; v_gene: TRBV24-1; d_gene: .; abundance: .; j_gene: TRBJ2-3
CDR3aa: CASSQPGTGDSPLHF; CDR3nt: TGTGCCAGCAGCCAGCCCGGGACAGGGGATTCACCCCTCCACTTT; v_gene: TRBV3-1; d_gene: TRBD1; abundance: many; j_gene: TRBJ1-6
CDR3aa: CSARDGGAVEEKLFF; CDR3nt: TGCAGTGCTAGAGATGGCGGGGCGGTGGAGGAAAAACTGTTTTTT; v_gene: TRBV20-1; d_gene: .; abundance: .; j_gene: TRBJ1-4
CDR3aa: CASSQGWGVGDYEQYF; CDR3nt: TGCGCCAGCAGCCAAGGTTGGGGGGTGGGTGACTACGAGCAGTACTTC; v_gene: TRBV4-3; d_gene: .; abundance: many; j_gene: TRBJ2-7
CDR3aa: CASSETLRGGPGYF; CDR3nt: TGTGCCAGCAGTGAAACCCTAAGGGGGGGCCCTGGGTACTTC; v_gene: TRBV6-1; d_gene: .; abundance: .; j_gene: TRBJ2-4
CDR3aa: CASSPGAGVSLETQYF; CDR3nt: TGTGCCAGCAGCCCAGGAGCGGGGGTGTCTCTGGAGACCCAGTACTTC; v_gene: TRBV11-2; d_gene: TRBD2; abundance: many; j_gene: TRBJ2-5
CDR3aa: CATSSLGGTETQYF; CDR3nt: TGTGCCACCAGCAGCTTGGGGGGCACGGAGACCCAGTACTTC; v_gene: TRBV15; d_gene: .; abundance: .; j_gene: TRBJ2-5
CDR3aa: CASSSTERSTDTQYF; CDR3nt: TGTGCCAGCAGTTCAACGGAGCGGTCCACAGATACGCAGTATTTT; v_gene: TRBV12-3/TRBV12-4; d_gene: .; abundance: .; j_gene: TRBJ2-3
CDR3aa: CASSSAGAIREKLFF; CDR3nt: TGTGCCAGCAGTTCGGCAGGGGCCATTAGGGAAAAACTGTTTTTT; v_gene: TRBV6-5; d_gene: .; abundance: many; j_gene: TRBJ1-4
CDR3aa: CASNQGGGNAFF; CDR3nt: TGTGCCAGCAACCAAGGGGGGGGGAATGCTTTCTTT; v_gene: TRBV12-3/TRBV12-4; d_gene: .; abundance: many; j_gene: TRBJ1-1
CDR3aa: CSALGRRETQYF; CDR3nt: TGCAGTGCCCTAGGGAGACGAGAGACCCAGTACTTC; v_gene: TRBV20-1; d_gene: .; abundance: few; j_gene: TRBJ2-5